This TCR beta chain was recorded in a study of immune evolution from preneoplasia to lung adenocarcinoma (dated by TCRdb to 2020 to 2023). For context, the study as a whole: The study used immune gene expression, TCR sequencing and multiplex immunofluorescence to profile the immune contexture of lung adenocarcinoma precursors and invasive adenocarcinoma. The overall cohort comprised 40 to 55 patients with pulmonary nodules who underwent surgical resection. The immune data were combined with whole exome sequencing and methylation data from the same cohort of nodules. POLYSOLVER was used to infer Class I HLA alleles from exome data, and LOHHLA was used to detect allele-specific HLA loss. TCR sequencing data were obtained from 51 patients. Sample size was determined by specimen availability and not by a prior power calculation. The study reported that approximately 98 samples were used for TCR sequencing. Resected precursor lesions (AAH, AIS, MIA) and invasive adenocarcinomas were compared with paired morphologically normal lung tissue. Study-level results and caveats: The highest clonality was observed in normal lung, whereas higher T cell density and diversity but lower clonality appeared to be present in later-stage lesions. Findings were based on association rather than direct causation; larger cohorts with long-term follow-up and longitudinal biopsies were deemed needed. The highest top T cell clone frequencies were observed in normal lung, and a progressive decrease in top T cell clone frequencies appeared to occur from AAH through AIS, MIA and invasive adenocarcinoma. All patients were from Japan and China, so applicability to Western populations was uncertain.

Resection was performed on patients in Japan or China between the mid-2010s and the late 2010s. The histologic diagnosis of each case was independently confirmed on H&E slides by two lung cancer pathologists. The AllPrep DNA/RNA FFPE Kit was used to isolate DNA from FFPE tissue. The immunoSEQ hsTCRbeta Kit was used to sequence TCR beta CDR3 regions from DNA. As for the original processing: TCR sequencing data were analysed with the ImmunoSEQ Analyzer. T cell clonality was defined as 1 minus Pielou's evenness, calculated on productive rearrangements. T cell diversity was measured with the inverse Simpson index on productive templates. T cell density was defined as TCR beta template counts normalized to usable DNA, with usable DNA estimated by amplification and sequencing of housekeeping genes. Two-sided Kruskal-Wallis tests were used to compare TCR metrics between histologic stages. Drawn from immuneACCESS, this table holds only the in-frame rearrangements with V and J called that TCRdb kept. Clones are partly lost; checked studies trace under half to an unresolved V gene and leave the rest unexplained. That table is the source of V, J and clone size, and D and trimming were worked out from the DNA. This sample holds about 7,200 clones; 79% were observed only once. The top ten constitute over 15% of the sample.

Measured from the cysteine to the phenylalanine, the CDR3 is 12 residues long. Here the CDR3 DNA is all that survives: 36 bases in frame from base 1. Trimming at the junction amounts to 6 bases on V and 2 bases on J, and the germline ends lie 7 bases apart. From the germline V gene, CDR1 is SGHRS and CDR2 is YFSETQ. Of note for this clone: There is no known antigen for this receptor. No qualities accompany the bases; no much larger clone lies one base away.

Sequencing was done on a sample of FFPE adjacent normal lung tissue. The sequence came from an older person with lung adenocarcinoma. The chain uses TRBV5-1 and TRBJ2-3; the best D guess is TRBD1, with 5 bases matching. The CDR3 reads CASKGSTDTQYF. The sequence in DNA is TGCGCCAGCAAGGGGTCCACAGATACGCAGTATTTT.